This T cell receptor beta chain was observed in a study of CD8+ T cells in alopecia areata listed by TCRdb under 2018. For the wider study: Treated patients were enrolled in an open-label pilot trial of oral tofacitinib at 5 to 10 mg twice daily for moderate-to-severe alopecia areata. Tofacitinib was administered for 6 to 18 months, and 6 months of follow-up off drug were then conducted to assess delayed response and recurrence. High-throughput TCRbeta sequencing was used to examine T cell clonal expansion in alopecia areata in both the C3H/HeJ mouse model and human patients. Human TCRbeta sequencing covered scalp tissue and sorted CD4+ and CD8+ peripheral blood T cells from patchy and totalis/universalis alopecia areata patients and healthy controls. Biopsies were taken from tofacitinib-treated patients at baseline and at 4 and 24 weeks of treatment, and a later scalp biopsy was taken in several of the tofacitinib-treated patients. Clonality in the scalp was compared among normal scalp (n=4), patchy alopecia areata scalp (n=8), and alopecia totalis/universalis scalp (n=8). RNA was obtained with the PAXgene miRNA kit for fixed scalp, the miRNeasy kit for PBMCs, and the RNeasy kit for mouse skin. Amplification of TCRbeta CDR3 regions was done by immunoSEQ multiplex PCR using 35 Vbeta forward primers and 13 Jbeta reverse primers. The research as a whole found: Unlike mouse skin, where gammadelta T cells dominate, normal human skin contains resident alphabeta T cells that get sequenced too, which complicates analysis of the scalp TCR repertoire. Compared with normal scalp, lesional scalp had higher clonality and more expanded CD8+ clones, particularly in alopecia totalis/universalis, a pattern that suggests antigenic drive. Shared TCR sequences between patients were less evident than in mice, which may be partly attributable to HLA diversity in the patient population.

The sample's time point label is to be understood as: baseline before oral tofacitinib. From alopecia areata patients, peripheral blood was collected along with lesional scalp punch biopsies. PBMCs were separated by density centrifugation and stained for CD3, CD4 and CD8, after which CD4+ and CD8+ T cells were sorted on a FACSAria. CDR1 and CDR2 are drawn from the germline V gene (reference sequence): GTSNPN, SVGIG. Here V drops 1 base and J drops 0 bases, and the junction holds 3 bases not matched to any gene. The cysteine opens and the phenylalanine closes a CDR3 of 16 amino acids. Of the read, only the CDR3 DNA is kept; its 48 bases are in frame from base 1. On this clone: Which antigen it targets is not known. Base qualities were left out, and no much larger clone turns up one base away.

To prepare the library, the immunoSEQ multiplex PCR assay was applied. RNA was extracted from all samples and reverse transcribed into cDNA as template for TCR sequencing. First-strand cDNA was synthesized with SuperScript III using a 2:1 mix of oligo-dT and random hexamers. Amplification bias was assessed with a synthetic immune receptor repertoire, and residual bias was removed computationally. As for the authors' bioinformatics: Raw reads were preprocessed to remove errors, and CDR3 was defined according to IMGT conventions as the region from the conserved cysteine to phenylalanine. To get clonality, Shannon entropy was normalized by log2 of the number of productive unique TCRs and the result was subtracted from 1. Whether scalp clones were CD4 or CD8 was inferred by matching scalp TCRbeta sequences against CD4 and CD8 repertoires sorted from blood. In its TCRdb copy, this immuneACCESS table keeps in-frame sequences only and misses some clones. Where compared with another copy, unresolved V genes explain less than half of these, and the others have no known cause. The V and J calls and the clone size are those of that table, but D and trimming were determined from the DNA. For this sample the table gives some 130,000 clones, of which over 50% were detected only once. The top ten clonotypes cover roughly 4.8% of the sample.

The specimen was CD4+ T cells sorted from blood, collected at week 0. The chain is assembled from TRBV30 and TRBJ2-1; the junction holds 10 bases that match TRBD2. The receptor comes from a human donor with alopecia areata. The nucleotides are TGTGCCTGGAGTGATAGCGGGAGGTTCTCCTACAATGAGCAGTTCTTC. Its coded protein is CAWSDSGRFSYNEQFF.